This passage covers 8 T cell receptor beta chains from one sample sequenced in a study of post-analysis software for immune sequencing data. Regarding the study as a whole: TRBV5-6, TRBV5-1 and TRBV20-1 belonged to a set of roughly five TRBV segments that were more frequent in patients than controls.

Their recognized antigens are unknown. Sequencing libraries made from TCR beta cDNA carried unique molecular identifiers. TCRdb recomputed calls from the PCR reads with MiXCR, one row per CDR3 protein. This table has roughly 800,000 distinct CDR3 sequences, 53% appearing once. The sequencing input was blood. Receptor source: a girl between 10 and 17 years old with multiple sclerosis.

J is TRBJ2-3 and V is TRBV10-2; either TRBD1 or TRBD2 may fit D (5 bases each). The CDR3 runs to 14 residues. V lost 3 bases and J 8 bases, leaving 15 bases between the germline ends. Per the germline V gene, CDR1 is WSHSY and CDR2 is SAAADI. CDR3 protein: CASSDWGSMGTQYF. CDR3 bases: TGCGCCAGCAGTGACTGGGGGTCGATGGGTACGCAGTATTTT.

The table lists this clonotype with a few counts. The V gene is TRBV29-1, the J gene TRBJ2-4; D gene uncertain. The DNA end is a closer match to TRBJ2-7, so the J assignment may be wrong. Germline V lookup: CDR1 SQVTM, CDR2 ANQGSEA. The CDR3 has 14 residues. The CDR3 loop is CSVASGLKLGEQYF. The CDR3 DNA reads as TGCAGCGTTGCATCCGGGCTGAAATTAGGCGAGCAGTACTTC.

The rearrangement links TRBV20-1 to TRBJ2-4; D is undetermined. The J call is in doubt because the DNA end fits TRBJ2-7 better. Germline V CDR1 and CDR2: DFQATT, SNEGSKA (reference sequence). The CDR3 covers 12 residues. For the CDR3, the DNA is TGCAGTGCTAGAGTCCTGGTTAACGAGCAGTACTTC. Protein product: CSARVLVNEQYF.

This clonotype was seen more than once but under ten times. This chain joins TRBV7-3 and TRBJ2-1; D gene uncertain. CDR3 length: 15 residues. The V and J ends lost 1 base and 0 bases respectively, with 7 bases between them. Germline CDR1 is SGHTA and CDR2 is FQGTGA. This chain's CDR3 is CASSLIVSSYNEQFF. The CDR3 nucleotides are TGTGCCAGCAGCTTAATAGTGAGCTCCTACAATGAGCAGTTCTTC.

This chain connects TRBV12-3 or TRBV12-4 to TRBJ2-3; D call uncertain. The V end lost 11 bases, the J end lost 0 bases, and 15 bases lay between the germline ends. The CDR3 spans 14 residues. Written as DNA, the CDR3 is TGTGCCGTCCGTAAGGGTTTTAGCACAGATACGCAGTATTTT. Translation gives CAVRKGFSTDTQYF.

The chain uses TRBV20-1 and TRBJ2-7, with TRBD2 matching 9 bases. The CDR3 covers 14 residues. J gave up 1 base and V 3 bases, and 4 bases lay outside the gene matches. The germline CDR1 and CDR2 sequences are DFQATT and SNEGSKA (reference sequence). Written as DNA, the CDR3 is TGCAGTGCTAGTGGGACTAGCCAATCCTACGAGCAGTACTTC. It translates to CSASGTSQSYEQYF.

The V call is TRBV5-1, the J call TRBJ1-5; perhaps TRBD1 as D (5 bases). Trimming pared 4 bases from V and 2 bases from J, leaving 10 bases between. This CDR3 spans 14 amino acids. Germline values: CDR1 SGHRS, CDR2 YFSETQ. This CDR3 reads CASSPDSGNQPQHF. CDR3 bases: TGCGCCAGCAGCCCCGACAGTGGCAATCAGCCCCAGCATTTT.

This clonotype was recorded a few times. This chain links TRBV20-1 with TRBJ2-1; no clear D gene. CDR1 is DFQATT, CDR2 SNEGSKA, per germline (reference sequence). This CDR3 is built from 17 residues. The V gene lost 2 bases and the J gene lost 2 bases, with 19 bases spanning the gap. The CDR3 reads CSARNLASPHPYNEQFF. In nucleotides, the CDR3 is TGCAGTGCTAGAAATTTGGCAAGTCCACACCCCTACAATGAGCAGTTCTTC.